The 21 T cell receptor beta chains below all came from one sample that was sequenced in a study of T cell responses to AZD1222 COVID-19 vaccine. Assay: immunoSEQ multiplex PCR; the TCRdb copy retains only in-frame clones and omits some. The data show 120,000 to 150,000 clones, with 70% to 90% seen just once and more than 13% held by the top ten. This sample comprised peripheral blood, obtained on day 0 of AZD1222 vaccination. These receptors were collected from an adult in good health.

Note on this clone: The sample has other DNA sequences that encode this CDR3 too. The chain combines TRBV5-1 with TRBJ1-3; TRBD1 agrees at 7 bases. Germline V CDR1 and CDR2: SGHRS, YFSETQ. After removal of 4 bases from V and 0 bases from J, the junction contained 4 bases not matched to a gene. This CDR3 is 15 amino acids long. The CDR3 region is CASSSGTASGNTIYF. The CDR3 DNA is TGCGCCAGCAGCAGCGGGACAGCCTCTGGAAACACCATATATTTT.

This rearrangement joins TRBV7-9 to TRBJ1-5; no reliable D call. V lost 1 base, J lost 0 bases, and 16 bases lay in between. The CDR3 is 18 amino acids. Germline assignment: CDR1 SEHNR and CDR2 FQNEAQ (reference sequence). The CDR3 spells CASSLVAGGSYSNQPQHF. CDR3 bases: TGTGCCAGCAGCTTAGTTGCGGGAGGTTCGTATAGCAATCAGCCCCAGCATTTT.

The rearrangement uses TRBV6-5 and TRBJ1-6, with D maybe TRBD1 (6 bases). The germline CDR1 and CDR2 sequences are MNHEY and SVGAGI. The length of the CDR3 is 13 residues. The V end was cut by 2 bases, the J end by 9 bases, with 8 bases between. The CDR3 loop reads CASSYGGGSPLHF. The CDR3 nucleotides read TGTGCCAGCAGTTACGGGGGCGGTTCACCCCTCCACTTT.

In this sample, this clone turned up once. This chain connects TRBV18 to TRBJ1-2; D remains ambiguous. The V end was cut by 3 bases, the J end by 6 bases, with 8 bases between. Germline-derived CDR1 and CDR2 are KGHSH and LQKENI. The CDR3 loop spans 12 amino acids. Here the CDR3 DNA reads TGTGCCAGCTCACCCCTCGCAAATGGCTACACCTTC. Its protein is CASSPLANGYTF.

The chain employs TRBV6-1 and TRBJ2-1; tentatively, D is TRBD2 (6 bases). Germline CDR1 and CDR2: MNHNS and SASEGT. This CDR3 has 15 residues. V lost 2 bases, J lost 4 bases, and 12 bases lay in between. The CDR3 nucleotides are TGTGCCAGCAGTGAACGACGAGCGGGTTACAATGAGCAGTTCTTC. This translates into CASSERRAGYNEQFF.

The J gene is TRBJ2-7, the V gene TRBV27; 9 bases are shared with TRBD1. This CDR3 is 14 amino acids long. V gave up 2 bases and J gave up 4 bases; unmatched junction bases: 3. The germline gives CDR1 MNHEY, CDR2 SMNVEV (reference sequence). CDR3 protein: CASSLLGQGYEQYF. CDR3 nucleotides: TGTGCCAGCAGTTTACTGGGACAGGGATACGAGCAGTACTTC.

This rearrangement joins TRBV5-5 to TRBJ2-3; D possibly corresponds to TRBD1 (6 bases). Trimming removed 0 bases at V and 4 bases at J, with 12 bases between. CDR3 length: 15 residues. In germline, CDR1 is SGHKS, CDR2 YYEKEE (reference sequence). CDR3 in DNA: TGTGCCAGCAGCTTGGAGGCTAGGGGGTCAGATACGCAGTATTTT. Translated, it gives CASSLEARGSDTQYF.

The chain links TRBV28 to TRBJ2-7; 8 bases line up with TRBD2. CDR3 length: 14 residues. The junction had 12 bases not matched to a gene; V was cut back by 10 bases and J by 4 bases. Germline V gene sequence: CDR1 MDHEN, CDR2 SYDVKM. CDR3 nucleotide sequence: TGTGCCATCCTCCGGGGGGGGGCCGGGTACGAGCAGTACTTC. Translated: CAILRGGAGYEQYF.

V is TRBV27 and J is TRBJ1-1, with D possibly matching TRBD1 (6 bases). Germline assignment: CDR1 MNHEY and CDR2 SMNVEV (reference sequence). V dropped 4 bases and J dropped 9 bases, with 24 bases sitting between them. The CDR3 totals 16 residues. This CDR3 reads CASSSSHPPGQSQAFF. The CDR3 nucleotides are TGTGCCAGCAGTTCTTCCCACCCCCCCGGACAGTCTCAAGCTTTCTTT.

The chain employs TRBV5-1 and TRBJ1-2; 7 bases map to TRBD1. V gave up 4 bases and J gave up 5 bases; unmatched junction bases: 11. CDR1 is SGHRS and CDR2 is YFSETQ in the germline V gene. This CDR3 region has 15 residues. CDR3 sequence: CASSTGTAATYGYTF. Written as DNA, the CDR3 is TGCGCCAGCAGCACTGGGACAGCCGCGACATATGGCTACACCTTC.

This chain connects TRBV18 to TRBJ1-1, with a weak D call TRBD1 (6 bases). This CDR3 is 15 amino acids long. Trimming left V 3 bases short and J 7 bases short, with 18 bases between. The germline V gene has CDR1 KGHSH and CDR2 LQKENI. CDR3 amino acids: CASSPAGQGQGEAFF. As DNA, the CDR3 is TGTGCCAGCTCACCGGCCGGCCAGGGGCAGGGTGAAGCTTTCTTT.

The chain has TRBV9 and TRBJ2-2; 8 positions match TRBD2. J lost 0 bases, V lost 4 bases, and 8 bases had no gene match. Germline V gene data show CDR1 as SGDLS and CDR2 as YYNGEE. This CDR3 comprises 17 residues. The CDR3 protein is CASSHEVGGANTGELFF. The CDR3 coding sequence is TGTGCCAGCAGCCACGAGGTCGGGGGGGCGAACACCGGGGAGCTGTTTTTT.

V gene TRBV6-5 combines with J gene TRBJ1-6; unclear D gene. The CDR3 spans 15 residues. With 3 bases removed from V and 7 bases from J, the gap between germline ends came to 13 bases. In germline, CDR1 is MNHEY, CDR2 SVGAGI. The CDR3 DNA sequence: TGTGCCAGCAGTTATTATAGAACCGTCAATTCACCCCTCCACTTT. Protein product: CASSYYRTVNSPLHF.

This chain uses TRBV14 with TRBJ1-6; TRBD1 agrees at 7 bases. Germline assignment: CDR1 SGHDN and CDR2 FVKESK. V gave up 0 bases and J gave up 11 bases; unmatched junction bases: 4. This CDR3 has 14 amino acids. Here the CDR3 DNA reads TGTGCCAGCAGCCAAGACGCCAGGGGGACACCCCTCCACTTT. This sequence encodes CASSQDARGTPLHF.

Remarks on this clone: The same CDR3 is also encoded by other DNA sequences in this sample. The J gene is TRBJ1-1, the V gene TRBV6-5; tentatively, D is TRBD1 (6 bases). The V gene lost 3 bases and the J gene lost 4 bases, with 9 bases spanning the gap. Germline V gene data show CDR1 as MNHEY and CDR2 as SVGAGI. The CDR3 is made up of 13 amino acids. CDR3 coding DNA: TGTGCCAGCAGTTATAGAGGGGGCACTGAAGCTTTCTTT. As protein: CASSYRGGTEAFF.

The CDR3 here is CASSSGYGANVLTF. CDR3 DNA sequence: TGTGCCAGCAGCTCAGGGTATGGGGCCAACGTCCTGACTTTC. The chain recombines TRBV7-3 with TRBJ2-6; a possible D gene is TRBD1 (5 bases). V was shortened by 4 bases and J by 3 bases, with 7 bases between the two germline ends. The CDR3 consists of 14 residues. Germline CDR1 SGHTA, CDR2 FQGTGA.

This clone turned up a few times. The chain employs TRBV7-2 and TRBJ1-2, with 9 nucleotides matching TRBD1. CDR3 length: 18 amino acids. The trim removed 6 bases at V and 3 bases at J, leaving 17 bases unmatched. Germline values: CDR1 SGHTA, CDR2 FQGNSA. The CDR3 sequence is CASSPFQTGGMSDYGYTF. The CDR3 DNA follows: TGTGCCAGCAGTCCCTTCCAAACAGGGGGCATGAGTGACTATGGCTACACCTTC.

The gene calls are TRBV5-1 and TRBJ1-1; 7 nucleotides agree with TRBD1. From germline, CDR1 is SGHRS and CDR2 YFSETQ. Trimming cost V 4 bases and J 5 bases; bases outside gene matches: 5. CDR3 length: 13 residues. The DNA for the CDR3 is TGCGCCAGCAGCGTGGGACAGTTGACTGAAGCTTTCTTT. It encodes CASSVGQLTEAFF.

The CDR3 DNA follows: TGTGCCAGCAGTCCCTCCCCTCCCACACAGGGGCGAACTGAAGCTTTCTTT. This encodes CASSPSPPTQGRTEAFF. The rearrangement links TRBV27 to TRBJ1-1; 7 bases align to TRBD1. Germline loops: CDR1 MNHEY, CDR2 SMNVEV (reference sequence). With 5 bases clipped from V and 5 bases from J, the junction kept 17 bases outside the gene matches. There are 17 residues in the CDR3.

The genes are TRBV10-1 and TRBJ2-3; 10 bases agree with TRBD2. There are 16 residues in the CDR3. Germline V CDR1 and CDR2: WNHNN, SYGVQD (reference sequence). J gave up 1 base and V 6 bases, and 7 bases lay outside the gene matches. CDR3 sequence (DNA): TGCGCCAGCAGCTACCATCTAGCGGGGGGCACAGATACGCAGTATTTT. As protein: CASSYHLAGGTDTQYF.

The rearrangement joins TRBV3-1 (or the pseudogene TRBV3-2) to TRBJ2-3; D ambiguous. Germline V CDR1 and CDR2: LGHDT, YNNKEL (reference sequence). Deletions cut 4 bases from V and 2 bases from J, with 13 bases between. This CDR3 contains 15 residues. The CDR3 region has the DNA TGTGCCAGCAGCCTCCGAGGATTTTACACAGATACGCAGTATTTT. Translated: CASSLRGFYTDTQYF.